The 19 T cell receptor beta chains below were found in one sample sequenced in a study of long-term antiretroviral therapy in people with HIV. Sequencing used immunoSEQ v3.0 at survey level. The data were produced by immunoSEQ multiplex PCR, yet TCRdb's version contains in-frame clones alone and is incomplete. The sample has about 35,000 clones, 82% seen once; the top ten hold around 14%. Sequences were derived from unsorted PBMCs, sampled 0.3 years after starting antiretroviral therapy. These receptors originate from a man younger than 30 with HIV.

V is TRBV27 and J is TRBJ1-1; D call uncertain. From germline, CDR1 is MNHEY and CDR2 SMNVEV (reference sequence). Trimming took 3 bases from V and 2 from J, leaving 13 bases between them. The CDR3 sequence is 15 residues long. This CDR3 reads CASSFGASPNTEAFF. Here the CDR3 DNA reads TGTGCCAGCAGTTTTGGAGCGTCGCCCAACACTGAAGCTTTCTTT.

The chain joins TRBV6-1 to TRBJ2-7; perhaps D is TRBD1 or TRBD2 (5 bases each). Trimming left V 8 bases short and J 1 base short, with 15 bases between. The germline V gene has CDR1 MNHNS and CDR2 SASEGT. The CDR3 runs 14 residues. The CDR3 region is CASHAGTASYEQYF. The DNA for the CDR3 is TGTGCCAGCCACGCCGGGACCGCATCCTACGAGCAGTACTTC.

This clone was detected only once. In DNA, the CDR3 is TGCGCCAGCAGCCACGGGCGGCCGGGATACGAGCAGTACTTC. Residues: CASSHGRPGYEQYF. The chain couples TRBV4-3 to TRBJ2-7; the D gene is possibly TRBD2 (5 bases). Germline CDR1 is LGHNA and CDR2 is YSLEER. V lost 3 bases to trimming and J lost 4 bases, with 13 bases between them. The CDR3 runs 14 residues.

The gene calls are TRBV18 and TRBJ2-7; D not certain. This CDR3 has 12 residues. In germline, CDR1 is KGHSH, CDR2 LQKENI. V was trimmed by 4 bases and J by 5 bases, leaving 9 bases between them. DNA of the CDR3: TGTGCCAGCTCACGTGCCCGCCACGAGCAGTACTTC. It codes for CASSRARHEQYF.

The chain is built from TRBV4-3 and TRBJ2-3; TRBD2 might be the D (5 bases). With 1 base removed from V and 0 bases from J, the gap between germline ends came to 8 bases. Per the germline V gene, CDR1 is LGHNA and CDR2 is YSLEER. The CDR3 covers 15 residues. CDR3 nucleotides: TGCGCCAGCAGCCAAGTTGAGGGTAGCACAGATACGCAGTATTTT. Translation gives CASSQVEGSTDTQYF.

This CDR3 is CASRTPEGGPGEAFF. DNA for the CDR3: TGTGCCAGCAGAACCCCCGAAGGAGGACCCGGGGAAGCTTTCTTT. The chain combines TRBV2 with TRBJ1-1; D is uncertain. This CDR3 comprises 15 residues. Germline V gene data show CDR1 as SNHLY and CDR2 as FYNNEI. Trimming removed 6 bases from V and 8 bases from J, with 22 bases in between.

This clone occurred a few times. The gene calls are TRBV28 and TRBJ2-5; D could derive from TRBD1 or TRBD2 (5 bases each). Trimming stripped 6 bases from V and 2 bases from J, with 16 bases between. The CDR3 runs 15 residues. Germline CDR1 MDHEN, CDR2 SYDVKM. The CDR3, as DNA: TGTGCCAGCAGGGACGCCGGGGCGCCTCAAGAGACCCAGTACTTC. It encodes CASRDAGAPQETQYF. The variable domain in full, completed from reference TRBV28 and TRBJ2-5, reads DVKVTQSSRYLVKRTGEKVFLECVQDMDHENMFWYRQDPGLGLRLIYFSYDVKMKEKGDIPEGYSVSREKKERFSLILESASTNQTSMYLCASRDAGAPQETQYFGPGTRLLVL.

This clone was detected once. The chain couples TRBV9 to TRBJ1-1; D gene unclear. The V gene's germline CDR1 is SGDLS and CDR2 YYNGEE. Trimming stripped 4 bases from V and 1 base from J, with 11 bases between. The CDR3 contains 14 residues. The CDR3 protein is CASSRILGNTEAFF. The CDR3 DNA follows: TGTGCCAGCAGCCGAATTTTGGGGAACACTGAAGCTTTCTTT. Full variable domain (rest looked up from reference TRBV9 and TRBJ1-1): DSGVTQTPKHLITATGQRVTLRCSPRSGDLSVYWYQQSLDQGLQFLIQYYNGEERAKGNILERFSAQQFPDLHSELNLSSLELGDSALYFCASSRILGNTEAFFGQGTRLTVV.

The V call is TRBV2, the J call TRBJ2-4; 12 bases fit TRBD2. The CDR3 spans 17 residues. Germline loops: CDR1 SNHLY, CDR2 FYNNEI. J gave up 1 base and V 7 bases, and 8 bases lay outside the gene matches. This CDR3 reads CASIFRLAGEAKNIQYF. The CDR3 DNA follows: TGTGCCAGCATCTTTCGACTAGCGGGGGAGGCCAAAAACATTCAGTACTTC.

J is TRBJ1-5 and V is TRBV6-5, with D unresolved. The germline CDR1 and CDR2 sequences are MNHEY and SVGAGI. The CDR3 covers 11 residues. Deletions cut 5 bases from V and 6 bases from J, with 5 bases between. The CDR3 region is CASSESQPQHF. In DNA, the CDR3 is TGTGCCAGCAGTGAATCTCAGCCCCAGCATTTT.

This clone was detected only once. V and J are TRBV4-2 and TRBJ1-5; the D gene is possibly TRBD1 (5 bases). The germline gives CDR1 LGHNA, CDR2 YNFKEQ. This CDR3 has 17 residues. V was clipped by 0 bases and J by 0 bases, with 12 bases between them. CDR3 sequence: CASSQDGAPYSNQPQHF. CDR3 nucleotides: TGTGCCAGCAGCCAAGACGGGGCACCGTATAGCAATCAGCCCCAGCATTTT.

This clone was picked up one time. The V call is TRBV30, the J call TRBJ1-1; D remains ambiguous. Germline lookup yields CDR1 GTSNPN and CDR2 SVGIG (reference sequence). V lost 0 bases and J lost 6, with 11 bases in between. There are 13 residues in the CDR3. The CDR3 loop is CAWSVLLPAEAFF. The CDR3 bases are TGTGCCTGGAGTGTACTCCTCCCGGCTGAAGCTTTCTTT.

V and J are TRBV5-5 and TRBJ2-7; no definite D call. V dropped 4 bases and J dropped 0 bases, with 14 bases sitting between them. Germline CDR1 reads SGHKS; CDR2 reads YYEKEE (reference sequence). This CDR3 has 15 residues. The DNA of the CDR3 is TGTGCCAGCAGCCCGACACCCCTGAGCTCCTACGAGCAGTACTTC. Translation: CASSPTPLSSYEQYF.

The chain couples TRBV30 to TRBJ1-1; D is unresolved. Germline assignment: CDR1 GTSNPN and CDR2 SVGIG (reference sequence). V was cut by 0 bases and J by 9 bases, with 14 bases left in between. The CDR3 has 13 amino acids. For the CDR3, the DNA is TGTGCCTGGAGTGTACAGTTTCCGGAGAAAGCTTTCTTT. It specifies CAWSVQFPEKAFF.

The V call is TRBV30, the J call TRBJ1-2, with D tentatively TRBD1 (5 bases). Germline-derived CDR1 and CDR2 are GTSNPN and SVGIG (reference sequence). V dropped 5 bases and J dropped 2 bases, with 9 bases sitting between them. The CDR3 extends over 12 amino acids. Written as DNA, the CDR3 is TGTGCCTGGGACAGTGAGAACTATGGCTACACCTTC. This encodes CAWDSENYGYTF.

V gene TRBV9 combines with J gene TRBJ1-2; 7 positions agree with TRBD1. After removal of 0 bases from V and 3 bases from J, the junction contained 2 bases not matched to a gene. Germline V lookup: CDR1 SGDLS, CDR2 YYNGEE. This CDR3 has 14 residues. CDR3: CASSVGGTDYGYTF. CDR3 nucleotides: TGTGCCAGCAGCGTAGGTGGGACAGACTATGGCTACACCTTC. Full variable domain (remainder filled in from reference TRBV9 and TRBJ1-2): DSGVTQTPKHLITATGQRVTLRCSPRSGDLSVYWYQQSLDQGLQFLIQYYNGEERAKGNILERFSAQQFPDLHSELNLSSLELGDSALYFCASSVGGTDYGYTFGSGTRLTVV.

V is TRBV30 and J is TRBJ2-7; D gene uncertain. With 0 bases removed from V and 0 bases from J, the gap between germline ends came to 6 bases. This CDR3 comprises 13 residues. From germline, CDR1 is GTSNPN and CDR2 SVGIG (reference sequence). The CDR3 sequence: CAWSVGTSYEQYF. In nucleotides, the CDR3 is TGTGCCTGGAGTGTAGGCACCTCCTACGAGCAGTACTTC.

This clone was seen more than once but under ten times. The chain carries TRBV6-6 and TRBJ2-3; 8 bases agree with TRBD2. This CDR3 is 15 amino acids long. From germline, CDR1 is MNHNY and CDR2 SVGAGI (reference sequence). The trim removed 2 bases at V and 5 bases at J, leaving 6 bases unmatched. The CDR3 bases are TGTGCCAGCAGTTACCGAACGGGGGGGAGAGATACGCAGTATTTT. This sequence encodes CASSYRTGGRDTQYF.

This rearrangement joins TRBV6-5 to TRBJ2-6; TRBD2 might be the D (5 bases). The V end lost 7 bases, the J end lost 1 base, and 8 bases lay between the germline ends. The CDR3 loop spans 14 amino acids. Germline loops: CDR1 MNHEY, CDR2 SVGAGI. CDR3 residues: CASTGFSGANVLTF. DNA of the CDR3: TGTGCCAGCACGGGGTTTTCTGGGGCCAACGTCCTGACTTTC.